This TCR beta chain appears in the sequencing data of a study of blood T cell repertoires in COVID-19. Study details: Sample material is recorded as cDNA or gDNA derived from T cells, B-cell-depleted T cells, or PBMCs.

Study processing details: Estimation of nucleated cell counts was performed using reference gene primer amplification. TCRdb keeps only in-frame clones here, not all; method: immunoSEQ multiplex PCR. That table is the source of V, J and clone size, and D and trimming were worked out from the DNA. The sample holds fewer than 50,000 clones; about 82% are singletons and the top ten take around 38%. The CDR3 loop spans 14 amino acids. Germline V gives CDR1 SGHRS, CDR2 YFSETQ. V lost 4 bases to trimming and J lost 4 bases; unmatched junction nucleotides: 5. The rearrangement joins TRBV5-1 to TRBJ1-3, with 7 bases aligning to TRBD1. This clonotype was sampled from a man older than 75 with active or convalescent COVID-19. The sequenced material came from peripheral blood. The CDR3 DNA reads TGCGCCAGCAGCCTAGGGACAGAAGGAAACACCATATATTTT. Translated: CASSLGTEGNTIYF.